What follows are 22 T cell receptor beta chains derived from one specimen sequenced in a study of T cell changes during pregnancy in multiple sclerosis (dated by TCRdb to 2018 to 2020). Libraries were made using the immunoSEQ multiplex PCR assay. Held by TCRdb, this immuneACCESS table contains in-frame sequences only and omits some clones. Under half of the omission traces to an unresolved V gene where checked; the cause of the rest is unknown. This sample holds 60,000 to 90,000 clones; more than 85% were observed only once. The top ten constitute approximately 2.4% of the sample. The material was peripheral blood, obtained after pregnancy. These receptor sequences come from a female donor in good health, enrolled as a control in a pregnancy study.

The CDR3 coding sequence is TGTGCCAGCAGCTTACGGCAGGAAAGGGGCATTCAGTACTTC. Translating gives CASSLRQERGIQYF. This chain links TRBV5-6 with TRBJ2-4; perhaps TRBD1 as D (5 bases). V was cut by 2 bases and J by 9 bases, with 15 bases left in between. CDR1 and CDR2 from the germline V gene are SGHDT and YYEEEE. CDR3 length: 14 amino acids.

This clone was detected once. The rearrangement links TRBV6-5 to TRBJ2-3, with 13 nucleotides matching TRBD2. The CDR3 runs 15 residues. With V trimmed by 6 bases and J by 4 bases, 4 bases remained unmatched. Germline V gives CDR1 MNHEY, CDR2 SVGAGI. CDR3 residues: CASSRGLAGADTQYF. The CDR3 DNA sequence: TGTGCCAGCAGCCGAGGACTAGCGGGGGCAGATACGCAGTATTTT.

In this sample, this clone turned up once. V and J are TRBV7-3 and TRBJ2-2, with 8 bases that match TRBD1. There are 15 residues in the CDR3. CDR1 and CDR2 (germline): SGHTA, FQGTGA. Trimming took 5 bases from V and 1 from J; bases not matched to a gene: 3. CDR3 sequence reads: CASSPGTGNTGELFF. Written as DNA, the CDR3 is TGTGCCAGCAGCCCCGGGACAGGGAACACCGGGGAGCTGTTTTTT.

The chain joins TRBV27 to TRBJ1-1; 7 bases map to TRBD1. J was trimmed by 0 bases and V by 10 bases; bases with no gene match: 8. Germline V gene data show CDR1 as MNHEY and CDR2 as SMNVEV (reference sequence). The CDR3 consists of 14 residues. CDR3 in DNA: TGTGCCACCCGGGACAGACCATTGAACACTGAAGCTTTCTTT. Protein sequence: CATRDRPLNTEAFF.

The chain joins TRBV29-1 to TRBJ2-5; TRBD1 matches 12 bases. Per germline, CDR1 SQVTM and CDR2 ANQGSEA. The V and J ends lost 7 bases and 5 bases, in that order; junction bases with no gene match: 8. This CDR3 is 14 amino acids long. Here the CDR3 reads CSARDRGPGETQYF. The DNA for the CDR3 is TGCAGCGCCCGGGACAGGGGGCCTGGTGAGACCCAGTACTTC.

The chain is built from TRBV7-3 and TRBJ2-5; TRBD2 matches at 8 bases. Trimming cost V 5 bases and J 5 bases; bases outside gene matches: 10. In germline, CDR1 is SGHTA, CDR2 FQGTGA. The CDR3 is made up of 15 amino acids. DNA of the CDR3: TGTGCCAGCAGCGAAAACGGGAGGGCCGGGGAGACCCAGTACTTC. It is translated as CASSENGRAGETQYF.

V and J are TRBV6-6 and TRBJ2-5, with D possibly being TRBD2 (6 bases). The CDR3 spans 14 residues. V lost 5 bases and J lost 4, with 14 bases in between. Germline CDR1 MNHNY, CDR2 SVGAGI (reference sequence). The CDR3 spells CASSPGGGGETQYF. DNA of the CDR3: TGTGCCAGCAGTCCTGGTGGGGGAGGAGAGACCCAGTACTTC.

V is TRBV30 and J is TRBJ1-2; tentatively, D is TRBD1 (6 bases). Germline-derived CDR1 and CDR2 are GTSNPN and SVGIG (reference sequence). The CDR3 has 14 amino acids. Trimming removed 3 bases at V and 8 bases at J, with 19 bases between. The CDR3: CAWRDKGTIGGYTF. The CDR3 nucleotides read TGTGCCTGGAGGGACAAGGGGACAATAGGGGGCTACACCTTC.

This clone came up a few times. The rearrangement joins TRBV18 to TRBJ2-7, with D possibly being TRBD1 (5 bases). The CDR3 sequence is 16 residues long. V was pared by 1 base and J by 3 bases, with 16 bases between. Germline V gives CDR1 KGHSH, CDR2 LQKENI. Written as DNA, the CDR3 is TGTGCCAGCTCACCACGGGTTTCAAGGGGTCGCTACGAGCAGTACTTC. Its translation: CASSPRVSRGRYEQYF.

V is TRBV27 and J is TRBJ1-1; D call uncertain. The length of the CDR3 is 13 residues. V was trimmed by 6 bases and J by 4 bases, leaving 12 bases between them. Germline V gene lookup returns CDR1 MNHEY and CDR2 SMNVEV (reference sequence). As DNA, the CDR3 is TGTGCCAGCAGGCCGGGATACGGCACTGAAGCTTTCTTT. Protein product: CASRPGYGTEAFF.

The genes are TRBV9 and TRBJ2-7; 9 bases line up with TRBD1. Germline loops: CDR1 SGDLS, CDR2 YYNGEE. This CDR3 is 14 amino acids long. With V trimmed by 0 bases and J by 2 bases, 0 bases remained unmatched. DNA of the CDR3: TGTGCCAGCAGCGTAGGGGACAGGGCCTACGAGCAGTACTTC. It is translated as CASSVGDRAYEQYF.

V usage is TRBV28 and J usage is TRBJ2-7, with no clear D. This CDR3 is 12 amino acids long. Germline values: CDR1 MDHEN, CDR2 SYDVKM. V was clipped by 5 bases and J by 5 bases, with 10 bases between them. CDR3 coding DNA: TGTGCCAGCAGTCCCCCTTTAGACGAGCAGTACTTC. Translated: CASSPPLDEQYF.

The CDR3 loop is CASSFGEAGELFF. CDR3 bases: TGTGCCAGCAGTTTCGGGGAGGCCGGGGAGCTGTTTTTT. The V gene is TRBV27, the J gene TRBJ2-2, with D perhaps TRBD2 (6 bases). The V end was cut by 3 bases, the J end by 6 bases, with 8 bases between. Germline V CDR1 and CDR2: MNHEY, SMNVEV (reference sequence). The CDR3 is 13 residues long.

V and J are TRBV7-8 and TRBJ2-7; TRBD2 might be the D (6 bases). Germline CDR1 SGHVS, CDR2 FQNEAQ. The CDR3 extends over 17 amino acids. V lost 4 bases and J 5 bases, leaving 24 bases between the germline ends. CDR3 in amino acids: CASSSRKRTNSANEQYF. CDR3 bases: TGTGCCAGCAGCTCCCGGAAACGGACTAACTCAGCTAACGAGCAGTACTTC. Using reference TRBV7-8 and TRBJ2-7 for the parts outside the CDR3, the full variable domain is GAGVSQSPRYKVAKRGQDVALRCDPISGHVSLFWYQQALGQGPEFLTYFQNEAQLDKSGLPSDRFFAERPEGSVSTLKIQRTQQEDSAVYLCASSSRKRTNSANEQYFGPGTRLTVT.

The chain has TRBV10-2 and TRBJ2-5, with 7 bases identical to TRBD1. Germline values: CDR1 WSHSY, CDR2 SAAADI. This CDR3 region has 16 residues. The junction had 10 bases not matched to a gene; V was cut back by 3 bases and J by 3 bases. CDR3 protein: CASSDGDRPPKETQYF. The CDR3 bases are TGCGCCAGCAGTGATGGGGACAGACCACCTAAAGAGACCCAGTACTTC.

This CDR3 is CASSPGTEETQYF. The CDR3 DNA is TGTGCCAGCAGCCCAGGGACAGAAGAGACCCAGTACTTC. The chain has TRBV7-8 and TRBJ2-5; TRBD1 matches at 7 bases. With V trimmed by 5 bases and J by 3 bases, 3 bases remained unmatched. The germline V gene has CDR1 SGHVS and CDR2 FQNEAQ. The CDR3 runs 13 residues. Looking up the rest from reference TRBV7-8 and TRBJ2-5 gives the full variable domain: GAGVSQSPRYKVAKRGQDVALRCDPISGHVSLFWYQQALGQGPEFLTYFQNEAQLDKSGLPSDRFFAERPEGSVSTLKIQRTQQEDSAVYLCASSPGTEETQYFGPGTRLLVL.

This chain joins TRBV4-1 and TRBJ2-7, with 8 positions matching TRBD1. The germline V gene encodes CDR1 MGHRA and CDR2 YSYEKL. CDR3 size: 14 residues. V trimming: 4 bases; J trimming: 5 bases; junction bases outside the gene matches: 7. CDR3 DNA sequence: TGCGCCAGCAGCCGGGCAGGGGGCATCAACGAGCAGTACTTC. Encoded protein: CASSRAGGINEQYF.

The chain employs TRBV7-8 and TRBJ1-2; 8 positions agree with TRBD1. Germline values: CDR1 SGHVS, CDR2 FQNEAQ. CDR3 length: 16 amino acids. V was pared by 1 base and J by 8 bases, with 12 bases of the junction left unmatched. The CDR3 sequence is CASSLGTGISPRGYTF. The CDR3 nucleotides are TGTGCCAGCAGCTTAGGGACAGGGATCTCCCCCCGGGGCTACACCTTC. Full variable domain (outside the CDR3, taken from reference TRBV7-8 and TRBJ1-2): GAGVSQSPRYKVAKRGQDVALRCDPISGHVSLFWYQQALGQGPEFLTYFQNEAQLDKSGLPSDRFFAERPEGSVSTLKIQRTQQEDSAVYLCASSLGTGISPRGYTFGSGTRLTVV.

The CDR3 nucleotides read TGTGCCAGCAGCGCCTACTTTAGGGGAGAGCAGTTCTTC. This gives the protein CASSAYFRGEQFF. The genes are TRBV9 and TRBJ2-1; TRBD1 might be the D (5 bases). The length of the CDR3 is 13 residues. Trimming removed 3 bases at V and 10 bases at J, with 14 bases between. The germline V gene has CDR1 SGDLS and CDR2 YYNGEE.

The chain is built from TRBV6-5 and TRBJ1-2; D is unclear. V was trimmed by 8 bases and J by 5 bases, leaving 15 bases between them. CDR1 MNHEY and CDR2 SVGAGI come from the germline V gene. The CDR3 has 13 residues. The CDR3 bases are TGTGCCAGCCGTAGGTCGTCCGGGTATGGCTACACCTTC. Protein: CASRRSSGYGYTF.

The chain employs TRBV18 and TRBJ2-3, with unresolved D. V lost 1 base, J lost 3 bases, and 14 bases lay in between. The CDR3 has 16 residues. Germline-derived CDR1 and CDR2 are KGHSH and LQKENI. The CDR3 bases are TGTGCCAGCTCACCACAAACTATTAGATTAACAGATACGCAGTATTTT. Its translation is CASSPQTIRLTDTQYF.

CDR3 sequence (DNA): TGTGCCAGCAGCGTAGGACTAGGGGTCATCCAAGAGACCCAGTACTTC. Translation: CASSVGLGVIQETQYF. This chain connects TRBV9 to TRBJ2-5; perhaps TRBD2 as D (6 bases). The germline V gene encodes CDR1 SGDLS and CDR2 YYNGEE. The ends were cut back, 0 bases at V and 1 base at J, with 13 bases in the middle. The CDR3 totals 16 residues. The full variable domain, in which reference TRBV9 and TRBJ2-5 provide the parts outside the CDR3, is DSGVTQTPKHLITATGQRVTLRCSPRSGDLSVYWYQQSLDQGLQFLIQYYNGEERAKGNILERFSAQQFPDLHSELNLSSLELGDSALYFCASSVGLGVIQETQYFGPGTRLLVL.